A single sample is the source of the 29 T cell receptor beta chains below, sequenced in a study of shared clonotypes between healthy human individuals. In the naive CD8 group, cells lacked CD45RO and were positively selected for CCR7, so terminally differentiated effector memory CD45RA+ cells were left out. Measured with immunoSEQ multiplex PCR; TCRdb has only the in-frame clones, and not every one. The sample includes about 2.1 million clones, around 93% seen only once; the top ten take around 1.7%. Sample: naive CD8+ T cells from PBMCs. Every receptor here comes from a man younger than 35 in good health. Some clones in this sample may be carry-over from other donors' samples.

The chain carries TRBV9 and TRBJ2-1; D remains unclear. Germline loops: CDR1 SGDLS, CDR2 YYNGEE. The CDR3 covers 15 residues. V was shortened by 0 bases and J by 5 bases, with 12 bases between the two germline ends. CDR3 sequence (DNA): TGTGCCAGCAGCGTAGGTACAGTCCGGAACAATGAGCAGTTCTTC. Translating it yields CASSVGTVRNNEQFF.

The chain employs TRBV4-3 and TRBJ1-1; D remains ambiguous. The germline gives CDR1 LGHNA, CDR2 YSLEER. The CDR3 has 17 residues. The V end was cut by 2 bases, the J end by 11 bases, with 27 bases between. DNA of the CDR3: TGCGCCAGCAGCCAACTCAAATCGGATCTTCTCTCTGGCGGGGCTTTCTTT. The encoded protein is CASSQLKSDLLSGGAFF.

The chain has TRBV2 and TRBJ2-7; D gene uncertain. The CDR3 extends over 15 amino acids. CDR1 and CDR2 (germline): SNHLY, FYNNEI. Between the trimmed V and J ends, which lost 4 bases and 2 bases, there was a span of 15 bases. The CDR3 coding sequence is TGTGCCAGCAGTGTACGGGCACAGACCACCTACGAGCAGTACTTC. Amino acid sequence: CASSVRAQTTYEQYF.

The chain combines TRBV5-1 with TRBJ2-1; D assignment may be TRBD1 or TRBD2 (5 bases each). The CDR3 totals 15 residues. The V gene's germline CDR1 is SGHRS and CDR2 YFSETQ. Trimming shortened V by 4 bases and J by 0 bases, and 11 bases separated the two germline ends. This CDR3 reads CASSLRDGSYNEQFF. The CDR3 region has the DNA TGCGCCAGCAGCCTCCGGGACGGCTCCTACAATGAGCAGTTCTTC.

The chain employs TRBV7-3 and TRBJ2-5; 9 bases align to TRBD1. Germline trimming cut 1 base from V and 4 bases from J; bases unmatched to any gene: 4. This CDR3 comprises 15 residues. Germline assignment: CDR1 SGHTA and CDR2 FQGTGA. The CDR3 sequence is CASSLMGTGTETQYF. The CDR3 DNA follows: TGTGCCAGCAGCTTAATGGGGACAGGGACAGAGACCCAGTACTTC.

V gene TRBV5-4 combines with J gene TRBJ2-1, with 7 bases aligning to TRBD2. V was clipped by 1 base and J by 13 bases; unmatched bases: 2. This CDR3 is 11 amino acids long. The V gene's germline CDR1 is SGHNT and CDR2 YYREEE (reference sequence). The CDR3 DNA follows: TGTGCCAGCAGCTTGACTAGCGAACAGTTCTTC. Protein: CASSLTSEQFF.

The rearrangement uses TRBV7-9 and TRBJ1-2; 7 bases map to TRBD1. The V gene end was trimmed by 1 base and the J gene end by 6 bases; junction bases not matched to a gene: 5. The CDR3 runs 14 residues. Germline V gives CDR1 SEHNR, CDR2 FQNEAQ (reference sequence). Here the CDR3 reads CASSLGTGIDGYTF. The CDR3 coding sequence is TGTGCCAGCAGCTTAGGGACAGGAATTGATGGCTACACCTTC. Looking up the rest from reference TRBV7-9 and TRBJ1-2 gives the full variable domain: DTGVSQNPRHKITKRGQNVTFRCDPISEHNRLYWYRQTLGQGPEFLTYFQNEAQLEKSRLLSDRFSAERPKGSFSTLEIQRTEQGDSAMYLCASSLGTGIDGYTFGSGTRLTVV.

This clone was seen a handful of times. Here the CDR3 DNA reads TGTGCCAGCAGTGAGTCTTGGGAGGGGAACACTGAAGCTTTCTTT. Translated: CASSESWEGNTEAFF. The rearrangement uses TRBV25-1 and TRBJ1-1, with D unresolved. The germline CDR1 and CDR2 sequences are MGHDK and SYGVNS. Trimming removed 3 bases from V and 1 base from J, with 12 bases in between. The CDR3 contains 15 residues.

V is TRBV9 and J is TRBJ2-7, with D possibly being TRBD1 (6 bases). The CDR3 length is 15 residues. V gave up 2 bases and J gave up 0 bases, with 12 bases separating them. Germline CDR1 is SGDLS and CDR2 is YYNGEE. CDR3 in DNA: TGTGCCAGCAGCGTTTCAGGGGAATCCTCCTACGAGCAGTACTTC. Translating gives CASSVSGESSYEQYF.

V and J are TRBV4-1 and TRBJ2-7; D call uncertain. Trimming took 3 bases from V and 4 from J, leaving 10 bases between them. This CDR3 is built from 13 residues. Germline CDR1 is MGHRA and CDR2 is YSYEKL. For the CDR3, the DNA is TGCGCCAGCAGCCACCCTGGTATGTACGAGCAGTACTTC. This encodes CASSHPGMYEQYF.

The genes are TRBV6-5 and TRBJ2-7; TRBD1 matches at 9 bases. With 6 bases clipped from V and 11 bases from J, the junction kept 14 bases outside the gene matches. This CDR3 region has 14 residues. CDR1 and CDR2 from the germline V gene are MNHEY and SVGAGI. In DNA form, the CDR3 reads TGTGCCAGCAGCCTGAGGGGACAGGGCATAGTGGAGTACTTC. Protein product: CASSLRGQGIVEYF.

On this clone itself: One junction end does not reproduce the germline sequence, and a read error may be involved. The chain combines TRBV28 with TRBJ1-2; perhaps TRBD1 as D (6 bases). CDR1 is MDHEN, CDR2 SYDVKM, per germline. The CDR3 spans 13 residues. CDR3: CASSIRRRGADDF. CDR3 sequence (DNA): TGTGCCAGCAGTATACGTCGCAGGGGCGCGGACGACTTC.

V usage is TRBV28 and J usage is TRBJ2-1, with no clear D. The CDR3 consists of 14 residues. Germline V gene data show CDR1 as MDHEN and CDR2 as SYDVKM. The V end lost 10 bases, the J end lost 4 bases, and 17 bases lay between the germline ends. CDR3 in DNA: TGTGCCACCTCGGCGGCTCCCAGGTACAATGAGCAGTTCTTC. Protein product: CATSAAPRYNEQFF.

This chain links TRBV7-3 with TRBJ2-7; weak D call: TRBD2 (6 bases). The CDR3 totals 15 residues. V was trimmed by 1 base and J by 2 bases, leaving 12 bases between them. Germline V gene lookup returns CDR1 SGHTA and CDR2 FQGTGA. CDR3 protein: CASSLIRLEPYEQYF. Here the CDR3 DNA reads TGTGCCAGCAGCTTAATCCGACTAGAACCCTACGAGCAGTACTTC.

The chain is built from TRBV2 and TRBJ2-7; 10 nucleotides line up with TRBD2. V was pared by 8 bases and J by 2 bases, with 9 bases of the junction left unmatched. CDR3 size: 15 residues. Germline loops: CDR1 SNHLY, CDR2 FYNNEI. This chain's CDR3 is CASSGLAERAYEQYF. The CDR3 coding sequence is TGTGCCAGCTCAGGACTAGCGGAGAGGGCCTACGAGCAGTACTTC.

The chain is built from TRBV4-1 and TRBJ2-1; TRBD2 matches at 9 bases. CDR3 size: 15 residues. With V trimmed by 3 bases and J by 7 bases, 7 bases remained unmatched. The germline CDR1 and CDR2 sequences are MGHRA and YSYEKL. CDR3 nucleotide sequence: TGCGCCAGCAGCCAGGGGCGGGAGGGCATGAATGAGCAGTTCTTC. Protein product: CASSQGREGMNEQFF.

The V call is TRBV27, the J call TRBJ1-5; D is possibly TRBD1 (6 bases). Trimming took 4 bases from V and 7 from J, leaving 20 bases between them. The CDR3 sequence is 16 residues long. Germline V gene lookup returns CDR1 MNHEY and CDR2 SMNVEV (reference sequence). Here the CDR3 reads CASSWGAGANNQPQHF. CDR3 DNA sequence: TGTGCCAGCAGTTGGGGGGCGGGGGCGAACAACCAGCCCCAGCATTTT.

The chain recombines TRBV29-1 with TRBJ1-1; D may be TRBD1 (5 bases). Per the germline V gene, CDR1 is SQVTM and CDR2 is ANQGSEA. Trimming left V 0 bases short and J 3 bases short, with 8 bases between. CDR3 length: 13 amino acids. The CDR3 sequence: CSVEEPGHTEAFF. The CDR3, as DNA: TGCAGCGTTGAAGAACCGGGACACACTGAAGCTTTCTTT.

In nucleotides, the CDR3 is TGTGCCACCAGCACAGGACGCCACCTTCTCTACAATGAGCAGTTCTTC. Its protein product is CATSTGRHLLYNEQFF. J is TRBJ2-1 and V is TRBV15; D is uncertain. The V and J ends lost 4 bases and 3 bases respectively, with 16 bases between them. There are 16 residues in the CDR3. Germline V gene data show CDR1 as LNHNV and CDR2 as YYDKDF (reference sequence).

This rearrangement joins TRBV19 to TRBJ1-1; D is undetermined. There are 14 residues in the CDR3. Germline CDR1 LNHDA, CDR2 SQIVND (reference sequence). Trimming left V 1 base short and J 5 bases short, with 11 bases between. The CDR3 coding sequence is TGTGCCAGTAGTATAGGCGGCTGGTTGACTGAAGCTTTCTTT. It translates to CASSIGGWLTEAFF.

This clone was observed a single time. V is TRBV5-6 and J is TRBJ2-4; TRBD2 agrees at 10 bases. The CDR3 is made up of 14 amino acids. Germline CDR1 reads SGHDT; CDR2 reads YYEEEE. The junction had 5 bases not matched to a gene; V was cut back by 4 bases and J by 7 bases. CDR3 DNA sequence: TGTGCCAGCAGCCAAGCGGGAGGGAACAACATTCAGTACTTC. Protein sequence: CASSQAGGNNIQYF.

The DNA for the CDR3 is TGTGCCAGCAGCCAAGACGGACTCAACTCCTACGAGCAGTACTTC. The encoded protein is CASSQDGLNSYEQYF. This chain joins TRBV14 and TRBJ2-7; tentatively, D is TRBD2 (5 bases). Germline CDR1 reads SGHDN; CDR2 reads FVKESK. Trimming pared 0 bases from V and 0 bases from J, leaving 9 bases between. The CDR3 contains 15 residues.

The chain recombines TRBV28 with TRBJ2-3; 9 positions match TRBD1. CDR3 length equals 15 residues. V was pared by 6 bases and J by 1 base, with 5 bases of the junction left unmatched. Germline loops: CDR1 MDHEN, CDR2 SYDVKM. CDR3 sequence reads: CASSRTGARTDTQYF. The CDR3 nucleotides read TGTGCCAGCAGCCGGACAGGGGCCCGCACAGATACGCAGTATTTT.

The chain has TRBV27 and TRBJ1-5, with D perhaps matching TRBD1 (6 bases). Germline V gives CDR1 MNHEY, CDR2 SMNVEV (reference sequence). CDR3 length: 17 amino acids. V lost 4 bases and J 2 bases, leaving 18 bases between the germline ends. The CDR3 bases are TGTGCCAGCAGTTCGTTAAGCCTCAGGGGAGGCAATCAGCCCCAGCATTTT. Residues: CASSSLSLRGGNQPQHF.

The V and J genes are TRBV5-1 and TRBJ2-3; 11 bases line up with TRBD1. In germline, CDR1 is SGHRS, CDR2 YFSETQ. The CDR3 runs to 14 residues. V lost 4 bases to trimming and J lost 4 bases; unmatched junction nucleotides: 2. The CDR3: CASSRGQGADTQYF. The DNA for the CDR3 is TGCGCCAGCAGCCGGGGACAGGGGGCAGATACGCAGTATTTT.

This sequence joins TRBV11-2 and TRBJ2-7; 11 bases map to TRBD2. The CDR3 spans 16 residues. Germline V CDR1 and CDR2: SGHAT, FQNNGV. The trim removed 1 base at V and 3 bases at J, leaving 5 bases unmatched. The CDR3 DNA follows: TGTGCCAGCAGCTTAGTGGGACTAGCGGAAGACTACGAGCAGTACTTC. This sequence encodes CASSLVGLAEDYEQYF.

DNA of the CDR3: TGTGCCAGCAGCCCTAACCTACTAGCGGGAGAAACAGATACGCAGTATTTT. Residues: CASSPNLLAGETDTQYF. J is TRBJ2-3 and V is TRBV5-6, with 11 bases lining up with TRBD2. Germline trimming cut 4 bases from V and 3 bases from J; bases unmatched to any gene: 10. This CDR3 spans 17 amino acids. Germline V CDR1 and CDR2: SGHDT, YYEEEE.

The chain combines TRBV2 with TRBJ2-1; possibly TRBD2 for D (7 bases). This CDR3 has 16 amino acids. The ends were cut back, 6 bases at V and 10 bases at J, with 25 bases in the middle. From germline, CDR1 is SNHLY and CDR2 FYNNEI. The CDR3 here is CASRGEGTVLGGEQFF. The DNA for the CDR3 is TGTGCCAGCAGGGGGGAGGGCACAGTGCTCGGGGGCGAGCAGTTCTTC.

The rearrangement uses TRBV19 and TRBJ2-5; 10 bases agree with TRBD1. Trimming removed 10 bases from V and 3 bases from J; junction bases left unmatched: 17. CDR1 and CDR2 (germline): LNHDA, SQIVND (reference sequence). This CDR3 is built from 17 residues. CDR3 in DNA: TGTGCCATCGACAGGGGGCGAATAAATTACGAAAAAGAGACCCAGTACTTC. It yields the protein CAIDRGRINYEKETQYF.